These 31 T cell receptor beta chains were all obtained from the same sample, sequenced in a study of spatial heterogeneity in lung cancer (dated by TCRdb to about 2019). Preparation of the library involved 5' RACE. Instrument used: NextSeq 500. TCRdb reanalyzed the raw reads on its own, using fastp at Q25 for trimming and MiXCR for clone calling, and kept in-frame beta chains. CDR3 protein duplicates are merged, each entry listing the most common genes and DNA. In this sample the table shows thousands of distinct CDR3 sequences, approximately 8.6% of which occur a single time. Clones ranked in the top ten supply under 55% of the sample. The time point label of this sample denotes: sample taken at primary tumor resection. Whole RNA extracted from tumor and nontumor lung tissue, or from cryopreserved PBMC samples, was used for TCR sequencing without cell sorting. Sequencing used PBMCs, obtained at surgery. Every receptor here comes from a male donor with early-stage non-small cell lung cancer.

The sample holds many counts of this clonotype. This beta chain was picked up by a library intended for alpha chains and is off target, so its count carries little meaning. The V gene is TRBV9, the J gene TRBJ1-5; 7 positions match TRBD1. Germline CDR1 is SGDLS and CDR2 is YYNGEE. The CDR3 runs 15 residues. V was clipped by 2 bases and J by 4 bases; unmatched bases: 6. As DNA, the CDR3 is TGTGCCAGCAGCGTGGATGGCAGGGGGAATCAGCCCCAGCATTTT. Translation gives CASSVDGRGNQPQHF.

This clonotype was counted many times. For a library built for alpha chains, this beta chain is a stray read; little rests on its size. The CDR3 is CASSLLQGGTEAFF. CDR3 coding DNA: TGTGCCAGCAGCTTACTCCAGGGCGGCACTGAAGCTTTCTTT. The chain joins TRBV7-9 to TRBJ1-1; D possibly corresponds to TRBD1 (5 bases). Trimming shortened V by 2 bases and J by 4 bases, and 11 bases separated the two germline ends. The CDR3 runs to 14 residues. Germline lookup yields CDR1 SEHNR and CDR2 FQNEAQ (reference sequence).

This clonotype is deemed hyperexpanded (1% or more). At one of its ends the junction is not consistent with the germline gene, which may arise from a read error. With the library built for alpha chains, this beta chain is off target and its frequency is not meaningful. This chain connects TRBV7-7 to TRBJ2-5; maybe TRBD2 (5 bases). The germline V gene has CDR1 SSHAT and CDR2 FNYEAQ (reference sequence). The length of the CDR3 is 15 residues. CDR3 loop: CASSGPRGSQETQYF. As DNA, the CDR3 is TGTGCTAGCAGCGGCCCCCGAGGCAGTCAAGAGACCCAGTACTTC.

On this clonotype itself: Since the library was made to target alpha chains, this beta chain is a stray read and its abundance is not meaningful. The chain links TRBV20-1 to TRBJ2-1, with 7 bases lining up with TRBD2. The germline gives CDR1 DFQATT, CDR2 SNEGSKA (reference sequence). The junction had 11 bases not matched to a gene; V was cut back by 4 bases and J by 5 bases. The CDR3 spans 15 residues. CDR3 in amino acids: CSATVPGGRDNEQFF. The CDR3 region has the DNA TGCAGTGCTACCGTTCCGGGAGGTCGAGACAATGAGCAGTTCTTC.

This clonotype rates as medium-sized. A library prepared for alpha chains yielded this beta chain as an off-target read; its size is of little meaning. The chain links TRBV5-4 to TRBJ2-1; tentatively, D is TRBD2 (5 bases). The CDR3 consists of 15 residues. V lost 0 bases to trimming and J lost 7 bases, with 14 bases between them. Per the germline V gene, CDR1 is SGHNT and CDR2 is YYREEE (reference sequence). The CDR3 reads CASSLGAGPQNEQFF. CDR3 DNA: TGTGCCAGCAGCTTGGGGGCGGGCCCCCAGAATGAGCAGTTCTTC.

This clonotype was counted ten times or more. This beta chain is an unintended read in a library built for alpha chains; its size means little. The chain couples TRBV6-2 or TRBV6-3 to TRBJ2-7; 12 bases map to TRBD2. The CDR3 runs to 15 residues. V dropped 5 bases and J dropped 5; count of bases not matched to a gene: 7. Looked up from germline, CDR1 is MNHEY and CDR2 is SVGEGT. The CDR3 bases are TGTGCCAGCAGTAGACTAGCGGGAGCTCAGAACGAGCAGTACTTC. It specifies CASSRLAGAQNEQYF.

This clonotype appeared many times. This beta chain lies outside the target of a library built for alpha chains; its clone size means little. The rearrangement uses TRBV28 and TRBJ2-7, with 10 bases matching TRBD2. This CDR3 region has 16 residues. V lost 7 bases and J lost 2; bases outside the gene matches: 11. The germline V gene encodes CDR1 MDHEN and CDR2 SYDVKM. CDR3 amino acids: CASTLTLAGVTYEQYF. The CDR3 DNA is TGTGCCAGCACCCTAACCCTAGCGGGGGTCACCTACGAGCAGTACTTC. Together with reference TRBV28 and TRBJ2-7, the CDR3 gives the full variable domain: DVKVTQSSRYLVKRTGEKVFLECVQDMDHENMFWYRQDPGLGLRLIYFSYDVKMKEKGDIPEGYSVSREKKERFSLILESASTNQTSMYLCASTLTLAGVTYEQYFGPGTRLTVT.

In its sample, this clonotype ranks as medium-sized (0.01 to 0.1%). This beta chain appears as a stray read in a library generated for alpha chains; its size is not informative. The chain uses TRBV20-1 and TRBJ2-2; D might be TRBD2 (5 bases). The V and J ends lost 1 base and 3 bases respectively, with 12 bases between them. This CDR3 has 15 residues. The germline CDR1 and CDR2 sequences are DFQATT and SNEGSKA (reference sequence). CDR3 nucleotides: TGCAGTGCTAGAGTACCCGGACTGCACACCGGGGAGCTGTTTTTT. Translation: CSARVPGLHTGELFF.

This clonotype was detected many times. Since it is a stray read in a library aimed at alpha chains, this beta chain has a size that is not meaningful. The chain carries TRBV30 and TRBJ1-1, with 11 nucleotides matching TRBD1. The CDR3 contains 12 residues. From germline, CDR1 is GTSNPN and CDR2 SVGIG (reference sequence). V gave up 8 bases and J gave up 6 bases; unmatched junction bases: 5. The CDR3 reads CAGPGQGAEAFF. Here the CDR3 DNA reads TGTGCCGGACCGGGACAGGGGGCTGAAGCTTTCTTT.

This clonotype showed up many times. Since it is a stray read in a library aimed at alpha chains, this beta chain has a size that is not meaningful. V gene TRBV4-1 combines with J gene TRBJ2-7; D is possibly TRBD1 (6 bases). This CDR3 has 16 residues. Germline lookup yields CDR1 MGHRA and CDR2 YSYEKL. With 1 base removed from V and 5 bases from J, the gap between germline ends came to 18 bases. The CDR3, as DNA: TGCGCCAGCAGCCAAGGGGTAGGGGGATGGCCCCACGAGCAGTACTTC. Translated, it gives CASSQGVGGWPHEQYF.

The table lists this clonotype with a few counts. This beta chain is an unintended read in a library built for alpha chains; its size means little. The chain recombines TRBV20-1 with TRBJ2-3; D gene unclear. Germline V CDR1 and CDR2: DFQATT, SNEGSKA (reference sequence). V was shortened by 3 bases and J by 6 bases, with 13 bases between the two germline ends. The CDR3 is made up of 13 amino acids. This chain's CDR3 is CSASRALGDTQYF. CDR3 DNA sequence: TGCAGTGCTAGTCGGGCTTTAGGGGATACGCAGTATTTT.

This clonotype was seen many times. Being off target in a library aimed at alpha chains, this beta chain has a size of little meaning. This chain joins TRBV9 and TRBJ1-6; D remains unclear. The CDR3 is 14 amino acids. Between the trimmed V and J ends, which lost 5 bases and 0 bases, there was a span of 6 bases. Per germline, CDR1 SGDLS and CDR2 YYNGEE. DNA of the CDR3: TGTGCCAGCAGTCAGACCTCCTATAATTCACCCCTCCACTTT. It translates to CASSQTSYNSPLHF.

This clonotype was observed many times. This beta chain is a stray sequence in a library constructed for alpha chains; its clone size is not meaningful. The chain uses TRBV19 and TRBJ2-5; perhaps TRBD2 as D (6 bases). The CDR3 spans 17 residues. The germline CDR1 and CDR2 sequences are LNHDA and SQIVND (reference sequence). V lost 7 bases, J lost 0 bases, and 21 bases lay in between. The CDR3 DNA is TGTGCCAGTAAACCGGATCGGTGGGACTCCTACCAAGAGACCCAGTACTTC. This encodes CASKPDRWDSYQETQYF. The whole variable domain, filled in from reference TRBV19 and TRBJ2-5, reads DGGITQSPKYLFRKEGQNVTLSCEQNLNHDAMYWYRQDPGQGLRLIYYSQIVNDFQKGDIAEGYSVSREKKESFPLTVTSAQKNPTAFYLCASKPDRWDSYQETQYFGPGTRLLVL.

There are many counts of this clonotype. This beta chain lies outside the target of a library built for alpha chains; its clone size means little. The rearrangement joins TRBV29-1 to TRBJ1-2, with D unclear. The CDR3 runs to 13 residues. Germline V gives CDR1 SQVTM, CDR2 ANQGSEA. V was shortened by 2 bases and J by 2 bases, with 9 bases between the two germline ends. The CDR3 nucleotides are TGCAGCGTTGAAATCCAGAAAAACTATGGCTACACCTTC. Translation gives CSVEIQKNYGYTF.

The table lists this clonotype with many counts. With the library built for alpha chains, this beta chain is off target and its frequency is not meaningful. This chain connects TRBV9 to TRBJ2-5, with D hard to call. This CDR3 has 13 amino acids. The germline V and J ends were trimmed by 0 bases and 4 bases, with 7 bases remaining between them. Germline V CDR1 and CDR2: SGDLS, YYNGEE. CDR3 sequence reads: CASSVGLVETQYF. In DNA form, the CDR3 reads TGTGCCAGCAGCGTAGGACTTGTAGAGACCCAGTACTTC.

This clonotype has at least ten counts. This beta chain came through as a stray read in a library set up for alpha chains, and its size says little. The chain links TRBV10-2 to TRBJ2-3; 8 bases fit TRBD2. V lost 4 bases, J lost 6 bases, and 3 bases stayed unmatched. There are 13 residues in the CDR3. Germline CDR1 and CDR2: WSHSY and SAAADI. The CDR3 spells CASSGSGGDTQYF. Here the CDR3 DNA reads TGCGCCAGCAGTGGGTCGGGGGGGGATACGCAGTATTTT.

On this clonotype: A library prepared for alpha chains yielded this beta chain as an off-target read; its size is of little meaning. This rearrangement joins TRBV25-1 to TRBJ2-1, with 10 positions matching TRBD1. CDR1 and CDR2 from the germline V gene are MGHDK and SYGVNS. The CDR3 has 20 residues. V trimming: 4 bases; J trimming: 4 bases; junction bases outside the gene matches: 19. CDR3 amino acids: CASSGTGTGDRRRSYNEQFF. In DNA form, the CDR3 reads TGTGCCAGCAGTGGAACCGGGACAGGGGATCGGCGGAGATCATACAATGAGCAGTTCTTC.

This clonotype was recorded a few times. It may be a read error: a sequence one base away is much more abundant. This beta chain slipped into a library made for alpha chains as a stray read, so its size is not meaningful. The rearrangement joins TRBV20-1 to TRBJ2-5; perhaps TRBD1 as D (6 bases). Germline CDR1 DFQATT, CDR2 SNEGSKA (reference sequence). The length of the CDR3 is 15 residues. CDR3 DNA sequence: TGCGGTGCTAGAGACGCCACAGGGCGCCAAGAGACCCAGTACTTC. It encodes CGARDATGRQETQYF.

In the case of this clonotype: The library was built for alpha chains, so this beta chain is an off-target read and its size means little. The chain recombines TRBV3-1 with TRBJ2-7; 9 bases map to TRBD1. Germline-derived CDR1 and CDR2 are LGHDT and YNNKEL (reference sequence). V was pared by 2 bases and J by 2 bases, with 4 bases of the junction left unmatched. CDR3 length equals 15 residues. The CDR3 coding sequence is TGTGCCAGCAGCCAATGGGACAGGGATCCCTACGAGCAGTACTTC. It translates to CASSQWDRDPYEQYF.

This clonotype was counted at least ten times. This beta chain slipped into a library made for alpha chains as a stray read, so its size is not meaningful. The chain links TRBV7-3 to TRBJ2-5; 7 bases are a match to TRBD2. From germline, CDR1 is SGHTA and CDR2 FQGTGA. J gave up 5 bases and V 5 bases, and 11 bases lay outside the gene matches. The CDR3 contains 15 residues. The CDR3 protein is CASSPEGGGLETQYF. The CDR3 nucleotides are TGTGCCAGCAGCCCCGAAGGCGGGGGTTTGGAGACCCAGTACTTC.

This clonotype was seen ten or more times. The library was built for alpha chains, so this beta chain is an off-target read and its size means little. The CDR3 spells CASSLSGGGAYEQYF. The CDR3 nucleotides are TGTGCCAGCAGCTTGTCGGGGGGAGGAGCCTACGAGCAGTACTTC. The chain has TRBV5-4 and TRBJ2-7, with 7 bases identical to TRBD2. The trim removed 1 base at V and 2 bases at J, leaving 6 bases unmatched. Germline V lookup: CDR1 SGHNT, CDR2 YYREEE (reference sequence). The length of the CDR3 is 15 residues.

This clonotype has a handful of counts. This beta chain is off target for a library built for alpha chains, so its abundance means little. This chain connects TRBV4-1 to TRBJ2-7; D is undetermined. The germline V and J ends were trimmed by 3 bases and 3 bases, with 12 bases remaining between them. There are 14 residues in the CDR3. Germline loops: CDR1 MGHRA, CDR2 YSYEKL. CDR3 bases: TGCGCCAGCAGCCAGATGTTTTCGTTCTACGAGCAGTACTTC. It translates to CASSQMFSFYEQYF.

By sample share, this clonotype is medium-sized (0.01 to 0.1%). This beta chain is a stray read from a library made for alpha chains; its abundance is not meaningful. The chain joins TRBV5-1 to TRBJ2-2, with D possibly matching TRBD2 (5 bases). Germline values: CDR1 SGHRS, CDR2 YFSETQ. This CDR3 has 13 residues. V lost 0 bases, J lost 6 bases, and 6 bases lay in between. The chain's CDR3 is CASSLDSAGELFF. The CDR3 nucleotides are TGCGCCAGCAGCTTGGATAGCGCCGGGGAGCTGTTTTTT.

This clonotype is medium-sized. This beta chain lies outside the target of a library built for alpha chains; its clone size means little. The chain couples TRBV30 to TRBJ2-3, with D maybe TRBD2 (5 bases). In germline, CDR1 is GTSNPN, CDR2 SVGIG (reference sequence). Trimming left V 5 bases short and J 6 bases short, with 9 bases between. The CDR3 consists of 11 residues. The CDR3 DNA reads TGTGCCTGGGAGAGGGCTGATACGCAGTATTTT. This sequence encodes CAWERADTQYF. Based on the CDR3 plus reference TRBV30 and TRBJ2-3, the full variable domain is SQTIHQWPATLVQPVGSPLSLECTVEGTSNPNLYWYRQAAGRGLQLLFYSVGIGQISSEVPQNLSASRPQDRQFILSSKKLLLSDSGFYLCAWERADTQYFGPGTRLTVL.

This clonotype came up many times. This beta chain came through as a stray read in a library set up for alpha chains, and its size says little. J is TRBJ2-7 and V is TRBV7-2; TRBD2 might be the D (6 bases). Trimming removed 5 bases at V and 1 base at J, with 9 bases between. The CDR3 runs 13 residues. CDR1 and CDR2 from the germline V gene are SGHTA and FQGNSA. CDR3 protein: CASSTAGSYEQYF. CDR3 bases: TGTGCCAGCAGCACTGCGGGGTCCTACGAGCAGTACTTC.

This clonotype occurred many times. This beta chain came through as a stray read in a library set up for alpha chains, and its size says little. The chain has TRBV12-3 or TRBV12-4 and TRBJ2-7; weak D call: TRBD1 (6 bases). V was cut by 5 bases and J by 1 base, with 21 bases left in between. This CDR3 comprises 17 residues. CDR3 sequence: CASSPRSTGHRSYEQYF. The CDR3 nucleotides are TGTGCCAGCAGTCCAAGATCTACAGGGCACAGATCCTACGAGCAGTACTTC.

The sample holds a few counts of this clonotype. In a library made to pick up alpha chains, this beta chain is a stray read with a size that means little. The chain employs TRBV11-2 and TRBJ2-2; D is unclear. Germline V gene sequence: CDR1 SGHAT, CDR2 FQNNGV. This CDR3 is built from 14 residues. Trimming removed 2 bases from V and 4 bases from J, with 8 bases in between. The CDR3 sequence: CASSLTGGTGELFF. CDR3 sequence (DNA): TGTGCCAGCAGCTTAACCGGCGGCACCGGGGAGCTGTTTTTT.

Concerning this clonotype: This beta chain lies outside the target of a library built for alpha chains; its clone size means little. The chain joins TRBV20-1 to TRBJ2-6, with D possibly being TRBD1 (7 bases). V lost 3 bases to trimming and J lost 0 bases, with 12 bases between them. Germline CDR1 DFQATT, CDR2 SNEGSKA (reference sequence). The CDR3 contains 16 residues. CDR3 sequence reads: CSASQGGTSGANVLTF. CDR3 sequence (DNA): TGCAGTGCTAGCCAGGGGGGTACCTCTGGGGCCAACGTCCTGACTTTC.

Ten or more counts support this clonotype. Since it is a stray read in a library aimed at alpha chains, this beta chain has a size that is not meaningful. The rearrangement links TRBV4-2 to TRBJ2-7, with 8 bases matching TRBD1. With 3 bases clipped from V and 2 bases from J, the junction kept 9 bases outside the gene matches. The germline V gene encodes CDR1 LGHNA and CDR2 YNFKEQ. This CDR3 contains 16 residues. In DNA, the CDR3 is TGTGCCAGCAGCCAGGCTGGACAGGGCAACACCTACGAGCAGTACTTC. Amino acids: CASSQAGQGNTYEQYF.

In regard to this clonotype: This beta chain represents an off-target read in a library built for alpha chains; its size is of limited meaning. This chain connects TRBV4-1 to TRBJ2-3; D might be TRBD2 (6 bases). V was clipped by 5 bases and J by 5 bases, with 11 bases between them. Germline CDR1 reads MGHRA; CDR2 reads YSYEKL. The CDR3 has 13 residues. CDR3 sequence: CASSFYGGDTQYF. The CDR3 DNA reads as TGCGCCAGCAGCTTTTACGGGGGAGATACGCAGTATTTT.

Ten or more counts support this clonotype. The library was designed around alpha chains, so this beta chain is a stray read whose abundance carries little weight. V gene TRBV7-9 combines with J gene TRBJ2-5, with 7 bases that match TRBD1. The length of the CDR3 is 15 residues. CDR1 and CDR2 from the germline V gene are SEHNR and FQNEAQ (reference sequence). V dropped 5 bases and J dropped 0; count of bases not matched to a gene: 6. The CDR3 spells CASSPSQGYQETQYF. The CDR3 region has the DNA TGTGCCAGCAGCCCCTCACAGGGGTACCAAGAGACCCAGTACTTC.